These 5 T cell receptor beta chains share one sample of origin, sequenced in a study of blood T cells in healthy people across ages. A second about 7 to 12 cycle PCR used barcoded and J-beta primers. MiXCR, run by TCRdb on the 5' RACE reads, gives a single entry per CDR3 protein. The sample has approximately 810,000 distinct CDR3 sequences, 25% to 35% seen once. What was sequenced was blood. The receptors were sampled from a woman older than 75 in good health.

This clonotype appeared many times. The genes are TRBV4-1 and TRBJ1-1, with D perhaps matching TRBD1 (5 bases). Germline CDR1 reads MGHRA; CDR2 reads YSYEKL. The ends were cut back, 4 bases at V and 4 bases at J, with 19 bases in the middle. The CDR3 totals 16 residues. The CDR3 spells CASSRGGLGLGTEAFF. The CDR3 nucleotides read TGCGCCAGCAGCCGCGGGGGTTTGGGGCTTGGCACTGAAGCTTTCTTT.

This clonotype occurred a few times. The gene calls are TRBV28 and TRBJ2-7, with 9 bases fitting TRBD1. The germline CDR1 and CDR2 sequences are MDHEN and SYDVKM. This CDR3 has 12 amino acids. The CDR3 region is CVSQGALYEQYF. In nucleotides, the CDR3 is TGTGTCTCACAGGGGGCTCTATACGAGCAGTACTTC.

The chain recombines TRBV6-5 with TRBJ2-2, with D maybe TRBD1 (5 bases). V dropped 8 bases and J dropped 2 bases, with 15 bases sitting between them. The CDR3 consists of 15 residues. The germline V gene has CDR1 MNHEY and CDR2 SVGAGI. The CDR3 here is CASGRTFTNTGELFF. In nucleotides, the CDR3 is TGTGCCAGCGGTAGGACATTTACCAACACCGGGGAGCTGTTTTTT.

J is TRBJ2-1 and V is TRBV20-1, with 9 bases identical to TRBD2. Germline CDR1 is DFQATT and CDR2 is SNEGSKA (reference sequence). CDR3 length equals 14 residues. Germline trimming cut 6 bases from V and 2 bases from J; bases unmatched to any gene: 5. The CDR3 here is CSAFSGGPYNEQFF. The CDR3 bases are TGCAGTGCATTTAGCGGGGGCCCCTACAATGAGCAGTTCTTC.

The rearrangement uses TRBV3-1 and TRBJ1-4; TRBD1 is a possible D gene (5 bases). V lost 4 bases, J lost 8 bases, and 14 bases lay in between. The CDR3 contains 14 residues. In germline, CDR1 is LGHDT, CDR2 YNNKEL (reference sequence). The CDR3 DNA reads as TGTGCCAGCAGCCCCTCGGGACGTCCCGAAAAACTGTTTTTT. Protein product: CASSPSGRPEKLFF. Looking up the rest from reference TRBV3-1 and TRBJ1-4 gives the full variable domain: DTAVSQTPKYLVTQMGNDKSIKCEQNLGHDTMYWYKQDSKKFLKIMFSYNNKELIINETVPNRFSPKSPDKAHLNLHINSLELGDSAVYFCASSPSGRPEKLFFGSGTQLSVL.